This record concerns one T cell receptor (beta chain) sequence. The antigen is unknown. This specimen belongs to a study of Ad26.COV2.S vaccination and SARS-CoV-2 variants. Overall study: This donor came from the COV1001 trial of Ad26.COV2.S.

Study conclusions and caveats: The placebo group had lower spike-specific TCR breadth than the vaccine recipients did.

Treatment reported: approximately 18 received Ad26.COV2.S at low or high dose, single or two shots; roughly five received placebo; per-sample allocation not given. Sampling was performed 63 days after the first vaccine or placebo injection. Sequencing was performed with immunoSEQ multiplex PCR; in TCRdb, only in-frame clones are kept and a portion is missing. The profile shows hundreds of thousands of clones, around 90% of them singletons. The material was peripheral blood, obtained in a trial of Ad26.COV2.S vaccine versus placebo. The sequence came from a person aged 18-65 years who received the Ad26.COV2.S COVID-19 vaccine or a placebo.

The CDR3 DNA follows: TGCGCCAGCAGCCAAGAAGGGGTCCTCCCGGGCGGCTACACCTTC. Translation: CASSQEGVLPGGYTF. The rearrangement uses TRBV4-3 and TRBJ1-2; TRBD1 is a possible D gene (5 bases). This CDR3 comprises 15 residues. Trimming pared 0 bases from V and 8 bases from J, leaving 16 bases between. The germline V gene encodes CDR1 LGHNA and CDR2 YSLEER.